This T cell receptor beta chain was sequenced for a study of blood T cell repertoires in COVID-19. As for the study in general: PBMCs, B-cell-depleted T cells, or T cells were the source of the cDNA or gDNA that made up the material.

V shed 4 bases and J shed 8 bases, with 11 bases lying between them. The CDR3 spans 13 residues. Germline CDR1 and CDR2: MNHEY and SVGEGT. In the original processing: Amplification with reference gene primers provided the estimates of nucleated cell counts. Profiled with immunoSEQ multiplex PCR; TCRdb holds only in-frame clones, not every one. V and J calls and clone size follow that table, whereas D and trimming were derived from the DNA. The sample holds 70,000 or so clones; approximately 90% are singletons and the top ten take approximately 6.8%. Sequencing was performed on peripheral blood. This TCR was recovered from a woman aged 80 or over with active COVID-19. The chain couples TRBV6-2 or TRBV6-3 to TRBJ1-4; D might be TRBD1 (6 bases). DNA of the CDR3: TGTGCCAGCAGTTTCCAGGGGCGGGAAAAACTGTTTTTT. Translated: CASSFQGREKLFF.